A single sample is the source of the 21 T cell receptor beta chains below, sequenced in a study of cytomegalovirus exposure and HLA in healthy donors. Generated by immunoSEQ multiplex PCR, the TCRdb table keeps only in-frame clones and is missing some. The sample has 280,000 or so clones; around 87% are singletons. The material sequenced was PBMCs. The receptors were gathered from a woman younger than 30 in good health and CMV-seronegative.

V is TRBV12-5 and J is TRBJ2-5; possibly TRBD1 for D (6 bases). This CDR3 contains 15 residues. With 6 bases removed from V and 4 bases from J, the gap between germline ends came to 18 bases. Germline CDR1 reads LGHNT; CDR2 reads FRNRAP. CDR3 in amino acids: CASGVGQTPGETQYF. CDR3 sequence (DNA): TGTGCTAGTGGGGTAGGACAGACGCCAGGAGAGACCCAGTACTTC.

This chain joins TRBV9 and TRBJ1-1, with no clear D. Trimming cost V 7 bases and J 6 bases, with 22 bases left between them. The CDR3 has 15 amino acids. Germline V CDR1 and CDR2: SGDLS, YYNGEE. The CDR3 protein is CASGVHRGVRPEAFF. CDR3 in DNA: TGTGCCAGCGGTGTTCATCGCGGGGTCAGGCCTGAAGCTTTCTTT.

V gene TRBV4-1 combines with J gene TRBJ2-1; D perhaps matches TRBD2 (5 bases). Trimming cost V 1 base and J 0 bases, with 10 bases left between them. Per the germline V gene, CDR1 is MGHRA and CDR2 is YSYEKL. The CDR3 consists of 16 residues. This CDR3 is CASSQGERSSYNEQFF. CDR3 sequence (DNA): TGCGCCAGCAGCCAAGGGGAGCGGAGCTCCTACAATGAGCAGTTCTTC.

This clone appeared a single time. The chain carries TRBV27 and TRBJ2-4; 7 nucleotides align to TRBD2. Germline loops: CDR1 MNHEY, CDR2 SMNVEV (reference sequence). Trimming cost V 4 bases and J 6 bases; bases outside gene matches: 6. CDR3 length: 14 residues. The CDR3: CASSSPRTRNIQYF. The CDR3 DNA reads TGTGCCAGCAGTTCCCCCCGGACTAGAAACATTCAGTACTTC.

The rearrangement uses TRBV5-1 and TRBJ2-2; D unclear. The germline V and J ends were trimmed by 1 base and 2 bases, with 6 bases remaining between them. This CDR3 region has 14 residues. Germline assignment: CDR1 SGHRS and CDR2 YFSETQ. The chain's CDR3 is CASSLQLNTGELFF. The DNA for the CDR3 is TGCGCCAGCAGCTTGCAGTTAAACACCGGGGAGCTGTTTTTT.

The chain couples TRBV4-3 to TRBJ1-1; D is undetermined. The ends were cut back, 0 bases at V and 4 bases at J, with 9 bases in the middle. This CDR3 comprises 14 residues. Germline CDR1 LGHNA, CDR2 YSLEER. The CDR3 sequence: CASSQDREGTEAFF. The CDR3 bases are TGCGCCAGCAGCCAAGATAGGGAGGGCACTGAAGCTTTCTTT.

The chain employs TRBV18 and TRBJ1-2, with D perhaps TRBD1 (6 bases). Deletions cut 2 bases from V and 8 bases from J, with 12 bases between. The CDR3 has 13 amino acids. Germline CDR1 is KGHSH and CDR2 is LQKENI. In DNA form, the CDR3 reads TGTGCCAGCTCACCAGTGGCAGGGGAAGGCTACACCTTC. It codes for CASSPVAGEGYTF.

This clone was recorded once. The CDR3 nucleotides are TGCGCCAGCAGCCAACGGACTAGCGGGATCTACGAGCAGTACTTC. It specifies CASSQRTSGIYEQYF. This chain connects TRBV4-1 to TRBJ2-7; 12 nucleotides match TRBD2. CDR3 size: 15 residues. Trimming took 2 bases from V and 3 from J; bases not matched to a gene: 2. The germline CDR1 and CDR2 sequences are MGHRA and YSYEKL.

The rearrangement joins TRBV11-2 to TRBJ2-7; 12 nucleotides match TRBD2. This CDR3 contains 15 residues. The germline V gene encodes CDR1 SGHAT and CDR2 FQNNGV. Trimming cost V 6 bases and J 6 bases; bases outside gene matches: 9. The CDR3 DNA reads as TGTGCCAGCAGTCTTCTAGCGGGAGGGCGGCGCGAGCAGTACTTC. Protein product: CASSLLAGGRREQYF.

V is TRBV4-3 and J is TRBJ2-2; possible D gene TRBD2, 5 bases. Trimming took off 4 bases at V and 4 bases at J, with 13 bases between the two ends. Per germline, CDR1 LGHNA and CDR2 YSLEER. This CDR3 spans 15 amino acids. The CDR3 sequence: CASSPEVGVTGELFF. CDR3 in DNA: TGCGCCAGCAGCCCGGAGGTTGGGGTCACCGGGGAGCTGTTTTTT.

This chain joins TRBV19 and TRBJ2-1, with 7 bases lining up with TRBD2. In germline, CDR1 is LNHDA, CDR2 SQIVND (reference sequence). The CDR3 extends over 12 amino acids. V lost 5 bases to trimming and J lost 10 bases; unmatched junction nucleotides: 5. The CDR3 DNA is TGTGCCAGTAGTGCCTCGGGGGGAGAGCAGTTCTTC. Protein sequence: CASSASGGEQFF.

The rearrangement joins TRBV6-5 to TRBJ1-3; D is uncertain. Per the germline V gene, CDR1 is MNHEY and CDR2 is SVGAGI. The CDR3 has 15 residues. V was clipped by 0 bases and J by 0 bases, with 6 bases between them. The CDR3 coding sequence is TGTGCCAGCAGTTACTCCGTCCTCTCTGGAAACACCATATATTTT. It encodes CASSYSVLSGNTIYF.

The chain joins TRBV4-1 to TRBJ1-5; TRBD1 is a possible D gene (5 bases). Trimming removed 4 bases at V and 1 base at J, with 8 bases between. Germline V gene lookup returns CDR1 MGHRA and CDR2 YSYEKL. The CDR3 has 14 amino acids. CDR3 residues: CASSPGGSNQPQHF. CDR3 bases: TGCGCCAGCAGCCCCGGGGGGAGCAATCAGCCCCAGCATTTT.

The rearrangement joins TRBV2 to TRBJ2-1, with TRBD1 identical over 8 bases. The CDR3 sequence is 12 residues long. The germline V gene has CDR1 SNHLY and CDR2 FYNNEI. V gave up 5 bases and J gave up 9 bases; unmatched junction bases: 3. The CDR3: CASSQTGGEQFF. The CDR3 DNA reads as TGTGCCAGCAGTCAAACAGGGGGTGAGCAGTTCTTC. The full variable domain, with the rest looked up from reference TRBV2 and TRBJ2-1, is EPEVTQTPSHQVTQMGQEVILRCVPISNHLYFYWYRQILGQKVEFLVSFYNNEISEKSEIFDDQFSVERPDGSNFTLKIRSTKLEDSAMYFCASSQTGGEQFFGPGTRLTVL.

The chain couples TRBV29-1 to TRBJ1-2; D possibly corresponds to TRBD1 (6 bases). The CDR3 is made up of 17 amino acids. Trimming took off 1 base at V and 4 bases at J, with 22 bases between the two ends. CDR1 and CDR2 from the germline V gene are SQVTM and ANQGSEA. The CDR3 protein is CSVEAWDIGHLFYGYTF. The CDR3 DNA is TGCAGCGTTGAAGCTTGGGACATAGGGCACTTGTTCTATGGCTACACCTTC.

The chain uses TRBV5-1 and TRBJ2-1; TRBD1 matches 10 bases. From germline, CDR1 is SGHRS and CDR2 YFSETQ. The junction had 10 bases not matched to a gene; V was cut back by 1 base and J by 9 bases. The CDR3 has 16 amino acids. CDR3 in amino acids: CASSLYRDRGSGEQFF. The CDR3 bases are TGCGCCAGCAGCTTGTACCGGGACAGGGGCTCCGGTGAGCAGTTCTTC.

This chain links TRBV27 with TRBJ2-5; 7 positions agree with TRBD2. Trimming removed 6 bases from V and 4 bases from J; junction bases left unmatched: 8. The CDR3 consists of 14 residues. CDR1 MNHEY and CDR2 SMNVEV come from the germline V gene (reference sequence). CDR3 nucleotides: TGTGCCAGCAGCCCGGGAGGATGGGGAGAGACCCAGTACTTC. It is translated as CASSPGGWGETQYF.

The chain uses TRBV30 and TRBJ2-5; D possibly corresponds to TRBD2 (6 bases). Germline V lookup: CDR1 GTSNPN, CDR2 SVGIG (reference sequence). This CDR3 has 13 amino acids. The V end lost 0 bases, the J end lost 5 bases, and 10 bases lay between the germline ends. The CDR3 sequence is CAWSVRERETQYF. In DNA form, the CDR3 reads TGTGCCTGGAGTGTACGGGAGCGGGAGACCCAGTACTTC.

The genes are TRBV2 and TRBJ2-7; 7 bases fit TRBD1. The CDR3 is 13 amino acids. J lost 7 bases, V lost 6 bases, and 9 bases had no gene match. The germline gives CDR1 SNHLY, CDR2 FYNNEI. CDR3 nucleotide sequence: TGTGCCAGCAGCCACGACAGGGTGGTTGAGCAGTACTTC. This gives the protein CASSHDRVVEQYF.

V is TRBV4-1 and J is TRBJ2-5; weak D call: TRBD1 (6 bases). Germline V gene sequence: CDR1 MGHRA, CDR2 YSYEKL. The CDR3 has 17 amino acids. V lost 0 bases, J lost 2 bases, and 16 bases lay in between. The CDR3 loop reads CASSQEETDSVQETQYF. The CDR3 coding sequence is TGCGCCAGCAGCCAAGAAGAGACGGACAGCGTGCAAGAGACCCAGTACTTC.

This chain links TRBV28 with TRBJ1-2; TRBD1 is a possible D gene (6 bases). The CDR3 extends over 12 amino acids. Between the trimmed V and J ends, which lost 3 bases and 8 bases, there was a span of 10 bases. Germline-derived CDR1 and CDR2 are MDHEN and SYDVKM. DNA for the CDR3: TGTGCCAGCAGTTTCGGGACAAGGGGCTACACCTTC. Its protein is CASSFGTRGYTF.